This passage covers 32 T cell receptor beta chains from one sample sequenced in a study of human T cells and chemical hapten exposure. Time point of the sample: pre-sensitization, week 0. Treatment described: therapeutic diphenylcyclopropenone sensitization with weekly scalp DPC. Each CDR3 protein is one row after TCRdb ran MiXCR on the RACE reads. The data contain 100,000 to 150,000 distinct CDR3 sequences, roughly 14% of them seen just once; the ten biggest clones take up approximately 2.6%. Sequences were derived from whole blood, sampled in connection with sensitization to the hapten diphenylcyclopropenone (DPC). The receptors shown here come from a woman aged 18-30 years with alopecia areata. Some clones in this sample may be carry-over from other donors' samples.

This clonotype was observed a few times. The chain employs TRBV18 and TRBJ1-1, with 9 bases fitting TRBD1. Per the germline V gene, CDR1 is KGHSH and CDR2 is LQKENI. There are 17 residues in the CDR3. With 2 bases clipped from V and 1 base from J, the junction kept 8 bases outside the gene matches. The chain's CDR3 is CASSPWGTGRENTEAFF. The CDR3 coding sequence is TGTGCCAGCTCACCATGGGGGACAGGGCGGGAGAACACTGAAGCTTTCTTT.

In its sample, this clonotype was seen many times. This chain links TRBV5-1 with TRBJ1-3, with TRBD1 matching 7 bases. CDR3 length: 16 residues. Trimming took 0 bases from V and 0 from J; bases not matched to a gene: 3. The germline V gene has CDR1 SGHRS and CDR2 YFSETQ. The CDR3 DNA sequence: TGCGCCAGCAGCTTGGAGGGACAGTTCTCTGGAAACACCATATATTTT. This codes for CASSLEGQFSGNTIYF.

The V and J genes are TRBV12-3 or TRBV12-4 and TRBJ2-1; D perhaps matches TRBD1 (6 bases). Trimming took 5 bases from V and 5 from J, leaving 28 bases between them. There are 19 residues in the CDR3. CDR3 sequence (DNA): TGTGCCAGCAGTGGCCCCTCTACAGGGACCGTCCCAACTAACAATGAGCAGTTCTTC. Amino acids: CASSGPSTGTVPTNNEQFF.

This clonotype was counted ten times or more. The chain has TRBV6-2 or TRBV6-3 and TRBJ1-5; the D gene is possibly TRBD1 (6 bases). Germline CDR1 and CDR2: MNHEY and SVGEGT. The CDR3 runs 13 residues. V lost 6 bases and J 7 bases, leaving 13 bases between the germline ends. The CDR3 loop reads CASRGGLRQPQHF. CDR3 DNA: TGTGCCAGCAGAGGGGGGCTACGGCAGCCCCAGCATTTT.

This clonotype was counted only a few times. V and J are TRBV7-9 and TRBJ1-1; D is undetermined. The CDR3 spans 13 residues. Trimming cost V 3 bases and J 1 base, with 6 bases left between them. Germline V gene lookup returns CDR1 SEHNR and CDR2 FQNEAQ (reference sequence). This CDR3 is CASSFTENTEAFF. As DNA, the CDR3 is TGTGCCAGCAGCTTTACAGAGAACACTGAAGCTTTCTTT.

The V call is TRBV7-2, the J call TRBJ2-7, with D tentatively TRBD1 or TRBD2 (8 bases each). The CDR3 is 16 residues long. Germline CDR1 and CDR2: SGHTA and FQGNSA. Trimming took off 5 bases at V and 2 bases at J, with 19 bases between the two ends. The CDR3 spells CASSRRGGQDAYEQYF. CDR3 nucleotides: TGTGCCAGCAGCAGACGGGGGGGACAGGACGCCTACGAGCAGTACTTC. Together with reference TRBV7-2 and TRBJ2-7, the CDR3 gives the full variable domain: GAGVSQSPSNKVTEKGKDVELRCDPISGHTALYWYRQSLGQGLEFLIYFQGNSAPDKSGLPSDRFSAERTGGSVSTLTIQRTQQEDSAVYLCASSRRGGQDAYEQYFGPGTRLTVT.

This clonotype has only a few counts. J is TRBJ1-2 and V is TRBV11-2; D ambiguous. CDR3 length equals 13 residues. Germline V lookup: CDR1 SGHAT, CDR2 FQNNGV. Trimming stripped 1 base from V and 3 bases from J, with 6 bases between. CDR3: CASSLARDYGYTF. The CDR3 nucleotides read TGTGCCAGCAGCTTAGCAAGGGACTATGGCTACACCTTC.

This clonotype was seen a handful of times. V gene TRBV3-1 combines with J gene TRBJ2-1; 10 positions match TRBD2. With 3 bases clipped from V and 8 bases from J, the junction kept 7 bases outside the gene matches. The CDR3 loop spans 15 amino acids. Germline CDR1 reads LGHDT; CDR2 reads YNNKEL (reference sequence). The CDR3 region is CASSQRLAGSYEQFF. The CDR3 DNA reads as TGTGCCAGCAGCCAGAGACTAGCGGGTTCCTATGAGCAGTTCTTC.

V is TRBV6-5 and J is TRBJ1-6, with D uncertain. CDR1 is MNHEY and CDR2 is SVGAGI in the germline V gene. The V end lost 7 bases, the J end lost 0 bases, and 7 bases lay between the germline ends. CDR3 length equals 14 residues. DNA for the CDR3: TGTGCCAGCATGGCCAGCTCCTATAATTCACCCCTCCACTTT. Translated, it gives CASMASSYNSPLHF.

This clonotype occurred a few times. The CDR3: CASSLLSRNQPQHF. CDR3 bases: TGTGCCAGCAGTTTACTGTCCAGGAATCAGCCCCAGCATTTT. The J gene is TRBJ1-5, the V gene TRBV12-3 or TRBV12-4, with no clear D. Trimming stripped 2 bases from V and 4 bases from J, with 9 bases between. The CDR3 has 14 residues.

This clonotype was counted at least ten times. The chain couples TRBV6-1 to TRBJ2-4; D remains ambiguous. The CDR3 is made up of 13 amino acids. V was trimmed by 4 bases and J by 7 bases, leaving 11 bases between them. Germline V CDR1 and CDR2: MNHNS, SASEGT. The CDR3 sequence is CASSVHSQNIQYF. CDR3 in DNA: TGTGCCAGCAGTGTTCATTCGCAGAACATTCAGTACTTC.

CDR3 DNA: TGTGCCAGCAGCCCCTGGAGACAGGGACGAGGGGCTAACACTGAAGCTTTCTTT. Its protein product is CASSPWRQGRGANTEAFF. The gene calls are TRBV3-1 and TRBJ1-1; 7 bases match TRBD1. Germline V gene data show CDR1 as LGHDT and CDR2 as YNNKEL (reference sequence). V lost 4 bases to trimming and J lost 2 bases; unmatched junction nucleotides: 16. The CDR3 extends over 18 amino acids.

The CDR3 coding sequence is TGTGCCAGCAGCTTAGCCCTAAGCCCATCCTACAATGAGCAGTTCTTC. Its protein product is CASSLALSPSYNEQFF. The rearrangement uses TRBV7-6 and TRBJ2-1; no firm D call. This CDR3 is built from 16 residues. The germline V gene has CDR1 SGHVS and CDR2 FNYEAQ. With 0 bases removed from V and 1 base from J, the gap between germline ends came to 10 bases. The whole variable domain, remainder taken from reference TRBV7-6 and TRBJ2-1, is GAGVSQSPRYKVTKRGQDVALRCDPISGHVSLYWYRQALGQGPEFLTYFNYEAQQDKSGLPNDRFSAERPEGSISTLTIQRTEQRDSAMYRCASSLALSPSYNEQFFGPGTRLTVL.

The CDR3 DNA sequence: TGTGCCAGCAGCCGACCTGACACAGATACGCAGTATTTT. Translating it yields CASSRPDTDTQYF. The V and J genes are TRBV7-2 and TRBJ2-3; D unresolved. Trimming stripped 5 bases from V and 2 bases from J, with 8 bases between. The V gene's germline CDR1 is SGHTA and CDR2 FQGNSA. The CDR3 has 13 residues.

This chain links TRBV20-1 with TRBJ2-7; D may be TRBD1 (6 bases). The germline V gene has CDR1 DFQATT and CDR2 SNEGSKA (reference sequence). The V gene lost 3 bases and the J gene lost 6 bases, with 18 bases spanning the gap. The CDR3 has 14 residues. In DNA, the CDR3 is TGCAGTGCTAGGGGGGCACCACCTAGGTCCGAGCAGTACTTC. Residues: CSARGAPPRSEQYF.

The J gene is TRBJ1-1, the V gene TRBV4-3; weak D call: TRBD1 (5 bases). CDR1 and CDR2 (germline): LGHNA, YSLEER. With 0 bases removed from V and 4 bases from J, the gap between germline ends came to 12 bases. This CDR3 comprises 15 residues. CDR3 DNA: TGCGCCAGCAGCCAAGAGAGGGGAATCCCCACTGAAGCTTTCTTT. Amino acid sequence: CASSQERGIPTEAFF.

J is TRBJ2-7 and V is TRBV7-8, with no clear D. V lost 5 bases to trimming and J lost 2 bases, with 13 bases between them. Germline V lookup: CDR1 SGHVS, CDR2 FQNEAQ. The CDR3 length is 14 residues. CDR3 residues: CASSPTGPPYEQYF. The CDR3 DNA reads TGTGCCAGCAGCCCCACGGGTCCCCCCTACGAGCAGTACTTC.

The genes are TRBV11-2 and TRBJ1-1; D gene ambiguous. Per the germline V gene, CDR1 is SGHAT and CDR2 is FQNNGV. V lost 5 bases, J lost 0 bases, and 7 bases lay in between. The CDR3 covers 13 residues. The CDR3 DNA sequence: TGTGCCAGCAGCCGACACATGAACACTGAAGCTTTCTTT. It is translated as CASSRHMNTEAFF.

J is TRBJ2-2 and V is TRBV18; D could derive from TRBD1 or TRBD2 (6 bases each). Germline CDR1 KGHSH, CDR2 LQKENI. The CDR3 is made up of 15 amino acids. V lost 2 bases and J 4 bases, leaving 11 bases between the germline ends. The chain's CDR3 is CASSPGGRSTGELFF. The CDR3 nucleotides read TGTGCCAGCTCACCAGGGGGGCGCAGCACCGGGGAGCTGTTTTTT. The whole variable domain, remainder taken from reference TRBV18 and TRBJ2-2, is NAGVMQNPRHLVRRRGQEARLRCSPMKGHSHVYWYRQLPEEGLKFMVYLQKENIIDESGMPKERFSAEFPKEGPSILRIQQVVRGDSAAYFCASSPGGRSTGELFFGEGSRLTVL.

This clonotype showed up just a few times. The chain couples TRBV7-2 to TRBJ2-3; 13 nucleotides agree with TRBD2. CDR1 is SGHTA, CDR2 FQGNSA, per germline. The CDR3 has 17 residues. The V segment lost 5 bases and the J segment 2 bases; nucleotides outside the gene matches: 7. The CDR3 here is CASSQGTSGVITDTQYF. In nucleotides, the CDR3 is TGTGCCAGCAGCCAAGGGACTAGCGGGGTGATCACAGATACGCAGTATTTT.

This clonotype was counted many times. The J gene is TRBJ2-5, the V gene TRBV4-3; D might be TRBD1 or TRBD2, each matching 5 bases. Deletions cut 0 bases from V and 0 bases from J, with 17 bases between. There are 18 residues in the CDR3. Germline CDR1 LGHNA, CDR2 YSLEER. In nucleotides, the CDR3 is TGCGCCAGCAGCCAAGATAATTCGGGGCCTCTGTACCAAGAGACCCAGTACTTC. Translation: CASSQDNSGPLYQETQYF.

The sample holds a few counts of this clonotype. CDR3 sequence reads: CASSEGAGLTYEQYF. DNA of the CDR3: TGTGCCAGCAGTGAAGGGGCAGGCCTCACCTACGAGCAGTACTTC. This chain uses TRBV2 with TRBJ2-7; D is undetermined. Trimming removed 1 base at V and 2 bases at J, with 12 bases between. Germline-derived CDR1 and CDR2 are SNHLY and FYNNEI. The CDR3 runs 15 residues.

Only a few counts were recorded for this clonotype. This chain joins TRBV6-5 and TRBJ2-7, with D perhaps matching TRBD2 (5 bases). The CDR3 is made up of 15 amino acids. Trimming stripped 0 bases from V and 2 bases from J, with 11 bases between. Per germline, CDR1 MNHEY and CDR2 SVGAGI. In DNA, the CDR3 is TGTGCCAGCAGTTACTCAAGCACAGCGGCCTACGAGCAGTACTTC. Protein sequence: CASSYSSTAAYEQYF.

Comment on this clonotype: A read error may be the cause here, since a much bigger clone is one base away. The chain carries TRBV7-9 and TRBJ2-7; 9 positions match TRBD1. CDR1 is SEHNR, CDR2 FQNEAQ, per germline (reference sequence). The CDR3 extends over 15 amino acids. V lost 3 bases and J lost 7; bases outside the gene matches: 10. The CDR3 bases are TGTGCCAGCAGCTTTATCGGGACAGGGATCGAGGAGCAGTACTTC. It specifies CASSFIGTGIEEQYF.

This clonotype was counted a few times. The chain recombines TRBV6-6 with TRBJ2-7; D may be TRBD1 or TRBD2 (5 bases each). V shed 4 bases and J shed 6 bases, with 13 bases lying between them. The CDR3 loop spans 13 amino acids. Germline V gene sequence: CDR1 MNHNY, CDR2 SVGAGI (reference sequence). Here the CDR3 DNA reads TGTGCCAGCAGTTTGGGGCGAGGGAGCGAGCAGTACTTC. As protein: CASSLGRGSEQYF.

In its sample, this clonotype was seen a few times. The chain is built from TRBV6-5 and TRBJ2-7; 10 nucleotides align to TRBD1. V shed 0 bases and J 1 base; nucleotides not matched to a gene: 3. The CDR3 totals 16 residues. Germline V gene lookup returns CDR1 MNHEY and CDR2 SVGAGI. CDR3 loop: CASSYSPGQGSYEQYF. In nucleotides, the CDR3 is TGTGCCAGCAGTTACTCGCCGGGACAGGGGTCCTACGAGCAGTACTTC.

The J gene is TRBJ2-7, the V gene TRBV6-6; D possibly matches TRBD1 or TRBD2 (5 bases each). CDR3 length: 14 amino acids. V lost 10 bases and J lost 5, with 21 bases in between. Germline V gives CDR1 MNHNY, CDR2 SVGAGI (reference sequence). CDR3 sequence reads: CATINGGMGNEQYF. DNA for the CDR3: TGTGCCACCATCAATGGGGGAATGGGGAACGAGCAGTACTTC.

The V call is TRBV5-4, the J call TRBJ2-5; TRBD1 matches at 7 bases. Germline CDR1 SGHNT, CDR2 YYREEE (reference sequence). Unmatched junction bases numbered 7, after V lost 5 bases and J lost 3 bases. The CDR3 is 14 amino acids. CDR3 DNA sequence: TGTGCCAGCAGTGTTCAGGGACAGAAAGAGACCCAGTACTTC. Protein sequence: CASSVQGQKETQYF.

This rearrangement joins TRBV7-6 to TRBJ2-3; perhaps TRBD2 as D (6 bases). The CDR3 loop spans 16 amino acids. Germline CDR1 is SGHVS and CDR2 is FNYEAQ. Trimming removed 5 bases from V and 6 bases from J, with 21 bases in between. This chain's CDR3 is CASSTQGGTRRDTQYF. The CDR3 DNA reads TGTGCCAGCAGCACCCAGGGCGGGACGAGACGGGATACGCAGTATTTT. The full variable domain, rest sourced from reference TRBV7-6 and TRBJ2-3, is GAGVSQSPRYKVTKRGQDVALRCDPISGHVSLYWYRQALGQGPEFLTYFNYEAQQDKSGLPNDRFSAERPEGSISTLTIQRTEQRDSAMYRCASSTQGGTRRDTQYFGPGTRLTVL.

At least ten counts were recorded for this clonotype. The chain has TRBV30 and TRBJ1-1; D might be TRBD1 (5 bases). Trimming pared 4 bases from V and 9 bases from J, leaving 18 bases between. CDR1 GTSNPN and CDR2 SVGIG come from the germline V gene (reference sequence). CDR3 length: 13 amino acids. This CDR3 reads CAWMNQGTTKAFF. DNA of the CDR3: TGTGCCTGGATGAATCAGGGAACTACTAAAGCTTTCTTT.

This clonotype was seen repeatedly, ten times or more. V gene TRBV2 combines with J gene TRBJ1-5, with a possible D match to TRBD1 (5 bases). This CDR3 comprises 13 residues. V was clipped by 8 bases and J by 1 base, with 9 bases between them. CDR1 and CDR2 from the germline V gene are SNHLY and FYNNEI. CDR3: CASVRDSNQPQHF. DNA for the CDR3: TGTGCCAGCGTCCGGGACAGCAATCAGCCCCAGCATTTT.

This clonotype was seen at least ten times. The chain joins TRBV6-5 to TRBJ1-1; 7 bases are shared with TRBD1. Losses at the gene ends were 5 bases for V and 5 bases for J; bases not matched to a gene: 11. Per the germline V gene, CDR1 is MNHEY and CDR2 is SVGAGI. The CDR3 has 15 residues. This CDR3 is CASSSPGQLGTEAFF. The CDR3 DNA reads TGTGCCAGCAGTAGCCCGGGACAGTTGGGGACTGAAGCTTTCTTT.